This T cell receptor beta chain was found in a study of blood T cell repertoires in COVID-19. Across the study: Both acute and convalescent COVID-19 samples were obtained from the United States, Italy and Spain. The cDNA or gDNA used as material had been derived from T cells, B-cell-depleted T cells, or PBMCs.

The CDR3 loop spans 15 amino acids. The V and J ends lost 5 bases and 1 base respectively, with 14 bases between them. CDR1 and CDR2 (germline): SGHAT, FQNNGV. In the source study's methods: Researchers report that nucleated cell counts were estimated from reference gene primer amplification. Method: immunoSEQ multiplex PCR; TCRdb's copy keeps in-frame clones and lacks some. For V, J and clone size, that table is used; D and trimming come from the DNA. Of about 93,000 clones listed, roughly 90% are singletons. The sample was peripheral blood. The V and J genes are TRBV11-2 and TRBJ1-1; weak D call: TRBD1 (5 bases). This receptor was identified in a human donor with active COVID-19. The donor label of this sample is uncertain. For the CDR3, the DNA is TGTGCCAGCAGCACCTGGGGGGGGGAGAACACTGAAGCTTTCTTT. Its translation is CASSTWGGENTEAFF.